This TCR beta chain came from a study of blood T cell repertoires in COVID-19. Study-wide context: T cells, B-cell-depleted T cells, or PBMCs provided the cDNA or gDNA that served as material.

Measured with immunoSEQ multiplex PCR; TCRdb has only the in-frame clones, and not every one. The sample contains roughly 260,000 clones, 65% to 80% of which appear only once. The TCR was taken from a middle-aged woman with active or convalescent COVID-19. Sequenced input: peripheral blood.

Here the CDR3 DNA reads TGTGCCTGGAGTGGTATTAATAGCGGGGCGAACACCGGGGAGCTGTTTTTT. Residues: CAWSGINSGANTGELFF. The chain links TRBV30 to TRBJ2-2, with TRBD2 identical over 8 bases. Germline CDR1 GTSNPN, CDR2 SVGIG (reference sequence). V gave up 1 base and J gave up 0 bases; unmatched junction bases: 7. CDR3 length: 17 residues.